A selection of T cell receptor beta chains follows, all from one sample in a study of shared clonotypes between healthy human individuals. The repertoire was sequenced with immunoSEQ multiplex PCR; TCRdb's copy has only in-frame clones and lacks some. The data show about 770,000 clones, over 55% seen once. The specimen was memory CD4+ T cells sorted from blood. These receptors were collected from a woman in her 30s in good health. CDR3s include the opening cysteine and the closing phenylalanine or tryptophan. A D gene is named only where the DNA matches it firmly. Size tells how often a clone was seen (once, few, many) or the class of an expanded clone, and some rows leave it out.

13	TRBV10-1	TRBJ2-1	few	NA	CASSERSSDEQFF	TGCGCCAGCAGTGAACGTTCGTCGGATGAGCAGTTCTTC
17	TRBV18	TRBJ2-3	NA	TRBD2	CASSPTGTSRHKDTQYF	TGTGCCAGCTCACCAACCGGGACTAGCAGGCATAAGGATACGCAGTATTTT
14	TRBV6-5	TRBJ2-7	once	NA	CASSTPTSSYEQYF	TGTGCCAGCAGTACCCCGACATCGTCCTACGAGCAGTACTTC
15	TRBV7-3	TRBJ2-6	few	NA	CASSFGQSGANVLTF	TGTGCCAGCAGCTTCGGACAGTCGGGGGCCAACGTCCTGACTTTC
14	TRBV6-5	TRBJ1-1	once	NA	CASSYGVLNTEAFF	TGTGCCAGCAGTTACGGGGTCTTGAACACTGAAGCTTTCTTT
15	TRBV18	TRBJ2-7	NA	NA	CASSPGTARLYEQYF	TGTGCCAGCTCACCCGGGACTGCCAGGTTGTACGAGCAGTACTTC
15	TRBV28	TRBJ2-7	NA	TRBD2	CASIATSGGGYEQYF	TGTGCCAGCATTGCAACTAGCGGAGGGGGCTACGAGCAGTACTTC
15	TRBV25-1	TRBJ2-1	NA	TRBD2	CASSEYSGRGNEQFF	TGTGCCAGCAGTGAATACAGCGGGAGGGGGAATGAGCAGTTCTTC
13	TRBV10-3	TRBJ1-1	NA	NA	CAISDGGPTEAFF	TGTGCCATCAGTGATGGGGGCCCCACTGAAGCTTTCTTT
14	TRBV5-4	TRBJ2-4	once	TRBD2	CASSLAGRENIQYF	TGTGCCAGCAGCTTGGCTGGGAGGGAAAACATTCAGTACTTC
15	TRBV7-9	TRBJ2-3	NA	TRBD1	CASGRDRGYSDTQYF	TGTGCCAGCGGCCGGGACAGGGGATACTCAGATACGCAGTATTTT
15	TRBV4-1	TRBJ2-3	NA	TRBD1	CASSQDGTGADTQYF	TGCGCCAGCAGCCAAGATGGGACAGGGGCGGATACGCAGTATTTT
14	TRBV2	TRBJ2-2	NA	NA	CASSQRVNTGELFF	TGTGCCAGCAGCCAGAGAGTGAACACCGGGGAGCTGTTTTTT
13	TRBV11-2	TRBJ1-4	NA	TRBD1	CASSDRETEKLFF	TGTGCCAGCAGCGACAGGGAGACTGAAAAACTGTTTTTT
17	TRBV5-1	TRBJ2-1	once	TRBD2	CASSLVFGSGRRNEQFF	TGCGCCAGCAGCTTGGTATTCGGGAGCGGGAGACGCAATGAGCAGTTCTTC
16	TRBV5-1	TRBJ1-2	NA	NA	CASSPRVHGANYGYTF	TGCGCCAGCAGCCCTAGAGTGCACGGAGCTAACTATGGCTACACCTTC
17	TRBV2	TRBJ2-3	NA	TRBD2	CASRALGGLAVTDTQYF	TGTGCCAGCCGGGCGTTAGGAGGACTAGCGGTCACAGATACGCAGTATTTT
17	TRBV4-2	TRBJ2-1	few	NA	CASSRKGVGLLSNEQFF	TGTGCCAGCAGCCGAAAGGGGGTGGGTTTGTTGTCCAATGAGCAGTTCTTC
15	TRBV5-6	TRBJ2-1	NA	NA	CASSLVGVPGNEQFF	TGTGCCAGCAGCTTAGTAGGTGTCCCAGGTAATGAGCAGTTCTTC
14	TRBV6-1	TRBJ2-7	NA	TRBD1	CASRGQGPPYEQYF	TGTGCCAGCAGGGGACAGGGGCCCCCCTACGAGCAGTACTTC
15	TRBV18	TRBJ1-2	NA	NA	CASSPTTGTQEGYTF	TGTGCCAGCTCACCAACCACCGGGACCCAGGAGGGCTACACCTTC
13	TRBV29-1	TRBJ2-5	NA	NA	CSVGGWNQETQYF	TGCAGCGTTGGCGGTTGGAACCAAGAGACCCAGTACTTC
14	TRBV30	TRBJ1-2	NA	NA	CAWSAKRTAYGYTF	TGTGCCTGGAGTGCCAAACGGACGGCGTATGGCTACACCTTC
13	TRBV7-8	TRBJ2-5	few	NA	CASSLAGVETQYF	TGTGCCAGCAGCTTAGCGGGGGTGGAGACCCAGTACTTC
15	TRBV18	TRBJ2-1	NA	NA	CASSPQFGPYNEQFF	TGTGCCAGCTCACCACAGTTCGGGCCCTACAATGAGCAGTTCTTC
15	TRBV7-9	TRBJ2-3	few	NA	CASSLASGPTDTQYF	TGTGCCAGCAGCTTAGCGTCAGGGCCCACAGATACGCAGTATTTT
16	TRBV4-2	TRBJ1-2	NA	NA	CASSNRLGLPMDGYTF	TGTGCCAGCAGCAACCGTTTGGGACTCCCAATGGATGGCTACACCTTC
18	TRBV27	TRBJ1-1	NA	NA	CASSLSDVSGAVSTEAFF	TGTGCCAGCAGTTTATCGGATGTCTCGGGGGCAGTTTCCACTGAAGCTTTCTTT
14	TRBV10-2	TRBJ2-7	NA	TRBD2	CASSEGGGSYEQYF	TGCGCCAGCAGTGAGGGCGGGGGTTCCTACGAGCAGTACTTC
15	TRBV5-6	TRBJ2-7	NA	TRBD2	CASSLAPSGSYEQYF	TGTGCCAGCAGCTTGGCCCCTAGCGGGAGCTACGAGCAGTACTTC
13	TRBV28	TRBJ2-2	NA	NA	CASSSHREGELFF	TGTGCCAGCAGTTCCCACAGGGAAGGGGAGCTGTTTTTT
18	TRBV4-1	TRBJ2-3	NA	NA	CASSQDRVSTSRWDTQYF	TGCGCCAGCAGCCAAGATCGGGTGTCGACAAGTCGGTGGGATACGCAGTATTTT
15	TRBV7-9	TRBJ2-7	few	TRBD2	CASSFLAGGPYEQYF	TGTGCCAGCAGCTTTCTAGCGGGAGGGCCCTACGAGCAGTACTTC
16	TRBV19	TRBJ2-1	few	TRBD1	CASSYGGTGFGYEQFF	TGTGCCAGTAGTTACGGCGGGACAGGCTTTGGGTATGAGCAGTTCTTC
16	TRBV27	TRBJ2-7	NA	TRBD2	CASSSQGTSGSYEQYF	TGTGCCAGCAGTTCCCAAGGGACTAGCGGATCTTACGAGCAGTACTTC
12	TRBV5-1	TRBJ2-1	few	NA	CASSFRAGEQFF	TGCGCCAGCAGCTTCAGGGCAGGGGAGCAGTTCTTC
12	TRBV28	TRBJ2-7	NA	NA	CASSLSTSGQYF	TGTGCCAGCAGTTTGTCCACAAGCGGGCAGTACTTC
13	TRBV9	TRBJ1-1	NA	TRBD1	CASSPETGGEAFF	TGTGCCAGCAGCCCTGAGACAGGGGGGGAAGCTTTCTTT
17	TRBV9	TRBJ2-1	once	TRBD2	CASSAPGGEISYNEQFF	TGTGCCAGCAGCGCTCCCGGGGGGGAAATCTCCTACAATGAGCAGTTCTTC
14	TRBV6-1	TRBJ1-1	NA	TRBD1	CASSVTGALGGAFF	TGTGCCAGCAGTGTAACAGGGGCCCTGGGGGGAGCTTTCTTT
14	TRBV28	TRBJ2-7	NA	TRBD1	CASRGQGEGYEQYF	TGTGCCAGCAGAGGACAGGGGGAGGGCTACGAGCAGTACTTC
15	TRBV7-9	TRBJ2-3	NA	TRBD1	CASSFDGTGLDTQYF	TGTGCCAGCAGCTTTGACGGGACAGGGCTAGATACGCAGTATTTT
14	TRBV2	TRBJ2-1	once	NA	CASAERAPRNEQFF	TGTGCCAGCGCCGAGAGGGCCCCGAGAAATGAGCAGTTCTTC
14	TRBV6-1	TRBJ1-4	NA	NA	CASSEVWERGKLFF	TGTGCCAGCAGTGAAGTATGGGAGCGGGGGAAACTGTTTTTT
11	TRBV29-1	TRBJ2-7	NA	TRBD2	CSVLAGYEQYF	TGCAGCGTGCTAGCGGGATACGAGCAGTACTTC
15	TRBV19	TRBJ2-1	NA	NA	CASSIGQGLYNEQFF	TGTGCCAGTAGTATAGGGCAGGGTTTATACAATGAGCAGTTCTTC
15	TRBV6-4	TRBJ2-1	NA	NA	CASSDEGSSYNEQFF	TGTGCCAGCAGTGACGAGGGGAGCTCCTACAATGAGCAGTTCTTC
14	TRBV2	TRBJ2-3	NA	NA	CASRRLADTDTQYF	TGTGCCAGCAGACGCCTGGCTGACACAGATACGCAGTATTTT